These 26 T cell receptor beta chains were sequenced from one sample in a study of control samples from healthy donors and cancer patients (dated by TCRdb to the early 2020s). The receptor library was made with the immunoSEQ multiplex PCR assay. Not all clones reach the TCRdb copy of this immuneACCESS table, which keeps in-frame sequences only. Checked studies attribute under half of the gap to unresolved V genes and leave the rest unexplained. The sample data list 80,000 to 100,000 clones, and 85% to 90% of these were observed just once. The top ten clonotypes cover around 14% of the sample. Sequencing used blood. All receptors come from a man younger than 40 in good health.

A note on this clone: At one boundary the junction diverges from the germline segment, which might be a read error. This chain uses TRBV6-6 with TRBJ2-5; 9 nucleotides line up with TRBD2. There are 16 residues in the CDR3. The V gene's germline CDR1 is MNHNY and CDR2 SVGAGI (reference sequence). The CDR3 bases are TGTGCCAGCAGTCACTCTGGACTAGCGACCCAAGAGACCCAGTACTTC. Translating it yields CASSHSGLATQETQYF.

The chain uses TRBV6-2 or TRBV6-3 and TRBJ1-1, with D perhaps TRBD1 (6 bases). The CDR3 has 15 residues. Trimming shortened V by 4 bases and J by 1 base, and 13 bases separated the two germline ends. CDR1 is MNHEY, CDR2 SVGEGT, per germline. The CDR3 protein is CASSSLDSRNTEAFF. CDR3 nucleotide sequence: TGTGCCAGCAGTTCCCTGGACAGCAGGAACACTGAAGCTTTCTTT.

The chain links TRBV11-2 to TRBJ2-1, with TRBD2 matching over 9 bases. The CDR3 length is 15 residues. Germline CDR1 and CDR2: SGHAT and FQNNGV. Unmatched junction bases numbered 9, after V lost 5 bases and J lost 7 bases. Here the CDR3 DNA reads TGTGCCAGCAGCCCGGGGACTAGCCGCAAGAATGAGCAGTTCTTC. This sequence encodes CASSPGTSRKNEQFF.

V and J are TRBV19 and TRBJ2-2, with 10 nucleotides matching TRBD1. Germline-derived CDR1 and CDR2 are LNHDA and SQIVND (reference sequence). The CDR3 length is 19 residues. V dropped 4 bases and J dropped 5; count of bases not matched to a gene: 16. CDR3 nucleotides: TGTGCCAGTAGTAGCGCCGGGACAGGGGTACGGGGTTTAACCGGGGAGCTGTTTTTT. Translating gives CASSSAGTGVRGLTGELFF.

This chain uses TRBV5-8 with TRBJ1-1; 7 bases are a match to TRBD1. The CDR3 loop spans 17 amino acids. The ends lost 2 bases at V and 0 bases at J; junction bases unmatched: 10. The germline CDR1 and CDR2 sequences are SGHTS and YDEGEE. The CDR3 nucleotides read TGTGCCAGCAGCTTACTCCGGGACAGTAAAATGAACACTGAAGCTTTCTTT. It yields the protein CASSLLRDSKMNTEAFF.

The chain recombines TRBV30 with TRBJ1-5; a weak D match, TRBD1 (6 bases). With 2 bases removed from V and 4 bases from J, the gap between germline ends came to 15 bases. The length of the CDR3 is 15 residues. Germline values: CDR1 GTSNPN, CDR2 SVGIG (reference sequence). The CDR3 loop reads CAWSTGTSWNQPQHF. Written as DNA, the CDR3 is TGTGCCTGGAGTACAGGGACATCTTGGAATCAGCCCCAGCATTTT.

J is TRBJ2-7 and V is TRBV7-2; D gene ambiguous. Trimming took off 5 bases at V and 6 bases at J, with 20 bases between the two ends. In germline, CDR1 is SGHTA, CDR2 FQGNSA. The CDR3 is 15 residues long. This chain's CDR3 is CASSDIRPKRSEQYF. CDR3 sequence (DNA): TGTGCCAGCAGCGATATCAGGCCGAAGCGTTCCGAGCAGTACTTC. Full variable domain (rest looked up from reference TRBV7-2 and TRBJ2-7): GAGVSQSPSNKVTEKGKDVELRCDPISGHTALYWYRQSLGQGLEFLIYFQGNSAPDKSGLPSDRFSAERTGGSVSTLTIQRTQQEDSAVYLCASSDIRPKRSEQYFGPGTRLTVT.

This sequence joins TRBV28 and TRBJ1-5; D perhaps matches TRBD1 (5 bases). The CDR3 covers 11 residues. V was trimmed by 8 bases and J by 4 bases, leaving 6 bases between them. CDR1 and CDR2 (germline): MDHEN, SYDVKM. The DNA for the CDR3 is TGTGCCAGCGCAGGGAATCAGCCCCAGCATTTT. Protein sequence: CASAGNQPQHF.

The CDR3 protein is CASRELAGGPNGELFF. The CDR3 DNA follows: TGTGCCAGCAGAGAACTAGCGGGAGGGCCGAACGGGGAGCTGTTTTTT. The genes are TRBV7-2 and TRBJ2-2; 13 positions match TRBD2. V was clipped by 6 bases and J by 7 bases; unmatched bases: 8. CDR1 is SGHTA, CDR2 FQGNSA, per germline. The CDR3 runs 16 residues.

This chain connects TRBV4-1 to TRBJ2-7; D is unclear. The CDR3 extends over 14 amino acids. Trimming removed 3 bases at V and 4 bases at J, with 13 bases between. Per the germline V gene, CDR1 is MGHRA and CDR2 is YSYEKL. CDR3 DNA sequence: TGCGCCAGCAGCCACGCCTTTGGACCATACGAGCAGTACTTC. Its translation is CASSHAFGPYEQYF.

This chain connects TRBV29-1 to TRBJ2-2; 10 bases map to TRBD2. This CDR3 is built from 16 residues. V trimming: 5 bases; J trimming: 1 base; junction bases outside the gene matches: 7. Germline assignment: CDR1 SQVTM and CDR2 ANQGSEA. CDR3 nucleotide sequence: TGCAGCGTTTTAAACCTAGCGGGGGAGAACACCGGGGAGCTGTTTTTT. Translated, it gives CSVLNLAGENTGELFF.

The chain carries TRBV29-1 and TRBJ2-3; D uncertain. CDR1 is SQVTM and CDR2 is ANQGSEA in the germline V gene. This CDR3 has 13 residues. Between the trimmed V and J ends, which lost 7 bases and 0 bases, there was a span of 11 bases. CDR3 bases: TGCAGCGCTCCGCTGAAGAGCACAGATACGCAGTATTTT. Translating gives CSAPLKSTDTQYF.

This chain connects TRBV28 to TRBJ2-5; D gene unclear. Deletions cut 4 bases from V and 2 bases from J, with 20 bases between. The V gene's germline CDR1 is MDHEN and CDR2 SYDVKM. The length of the CDR3 is 17 residues. This chain's CDR3 is CASSSLQSMLRQETQYF. The CDR3, as DNA: TGTGCCAGCAGTTCACTACAAAGTATGTTGAGGCAAGAGACCCAGTACTTC.

The CDR3, as DNA: TGTGCCAGCAGCTTGGTAGGGACAGCCAAAGAGACCCAGTACTTC. Amino acid sequence: CASSLVGTAKETQYF. The chain joins TRBV5-6 to TRBJ2-5; 7 bases agree with TRBD1. The CDR3 is 15 residues long. Germline V gives CDR1 SGHDT, CDR2 YYEEEE. The V segment lost 0 bases and the J segment 3 bases; nucleotides outside the gene matches: 5.

V gene TRBV5-6 combines with J gene TRBJ1-4; no definite D call. The CDR3 spans 15 residues. V was clipped by 3 bases and J by 7 bases, with 16 bases between them. Germline CDR1 reads SGHDT; CDR2 reads YYEEEE. In nucleotides, the CDR3 is TGTGCCAGCAGCTCTCGTAGACGGGCGGGTGAAAAACTGTTTTTT. Amino acid sequence: CASSSRRRAGEKLFF.

The table lists this clone with a few counts. The rearrangement uses TRBV24-1 and TRBJ1-6, with 7 bases that match TRBD1. CDR1 is KGHDR and CDR2 is SFDVKD in the germline V gene. V shed 6 bases, J shed 10 bases, and the junction held 14 bases outside the gene matches. The CDR3 is 16 residues long. This CDR3 is CATSRQTGQVGSPLHF. CDR3 sequence (DNA): TGTGCCACCAGTCGTCAGACAGGGCAGGTAGGATCACCCCTCCACTTT.

The rearrangement links TRBV2 to TRBJ1-1; possible D gene TRBD1, 5 bases. Trimming cost V 1 base and J 4 bases, with 13 bases left between them. CDR3 size: 15 residues. Germline V gene lookup returns CDR1 SNHLY and CDR2 FYNNEI. CDR3 coding DNA: TGTGCCAGCAGTGAAGACCGGGGCGCGGGCACTGAAGCTTTCTTT. This sequence encodes CASSEDRGAGTEAFF.

This chain links TRBV9 with TRBJ2-7; 16 bases map to TRBD2. Germline CDR1 is SGDLS and CDR2 is YYNGEE. This CDR3 has 18 residues. V shed 0 bases and J 2 bases; nucleotides not matched to a gene: 5. CDR3 region: CASSVEGLAGGPPYEQYF. For the CDR3, the DNA is TGTGCCAGCAGCGTAGAGGGACTAGCGGGAGGGCCCCCCTACGAGCAGTACTTC.

This sequence joins TRBV6-2 or TRBV6-3 and TRBJ2-5; 9 nucleotides line up with TRBD2. Losses at the gene ends were 5 bases for V and 5 bases for J; bases not matched to a gene: 18. The CDR3 runs to 18 residues. In germline, CDR1 is MNHEY, CDR2 SVGEGT. The CDR3 DNA reads as TGTGCCAGCAGTCTTTCGCGGGAGGGCCGAGGGGTTAGGGAGACCCAGTACTTC. Protein: CASSLSREGRGVRETQYF.

The chain combines TRBV5-1 with TRBJ2-5, with D perhaps matching TRBD1 (5 bases). The CDR3 contains 15 residues. The germline CDR1 and CDR2 sequences are SGHRS and YFSETQ. With 0 bases removed from V and 1 base from J, the gap between germline ends came to 10 bases. The chain's CDR3 is CASSLGRGPQETQYF. The CDR3 DNA is TGCGCCAGCAGCTTGGGTAGGGGTCCCCAAGAGACCCAGTACTTC.

The chain carries TRBV24-1 and TRBJ2-5; no firm D call. This CDR3 comprises 13 residues. The germline gives CDR1 KGHDR, CDR2 SFDVKD. With 0 bases removed from V and 5 bases from J, the gap between germline ends came to 6 bases. CDR3 protein: CATSDLMGETQYF. CDR3 DNA sequence: TGTGCCACCAGTGATTTGATGGGGGAGACCCAGTACTTC.

V usage is TRBV28 and J usage is TRBJ1-1, with 7 nucleotides matching TRBD1. Germline assignment: CDR1 MDHEN and CDR2 SYDVKM. V shed 5 bases, J shed 0 bases, and the junction held 6 bases outside the gene matches. This CDR3 is built from 15 residues. This CDR3 reads CASSGYRGLNTEAFF. In DNA, the CDR3 is TGTGCCAGCAGTGGATACAGGGGCCTGAACACTGAAGCTTTCTTT.

The rearrangement uses TRBV5-1 and TRBJ1-1; D is unresolved. The length of the CDR3 is 15 residues. V dropped 0 bases and J dropped 0 bases, with 9 bases sitting between them. Germline V gene data show CDR1 as SGHRS and CDR2 as YFSETQ. CDR3 protein: CASSLGRTMNTEAFF. CDR3 sequence (DNA): TGCGCCAGCAGCTTGGGCAGGACCATGAACACTGAAGCTTTCTTT.

The chain carries TRBV27 and TRBJ2-1; 10 positions agree with TRBD2. This CDR3 is built from 18 residues. The germline gives CDR1 MNHEY, CDR2 SMNVEV (reference sequence). V shed 4 bases and J 3 bases; nucleotides not matched to a gene: 12. The CDR3 loop reads CASSYRTSGSRFYNEQFF. The CDR3 region has the DNA TGTGCCAGCAGTTACCGGACTAGCGGAAGCCGATTCTACAATGAGCAGTTCTTC.

The rearrangement links TRBV7-9 to TRBJ2-1, with 16 bases that match TRBD2. Germline CDR1 is SEHNR and CDR2 is FQNEAQ (reference sequence). The junction had 8 bases not matched to a gene; V was cut back by 5 bases and J by 7 bases. This CDR3 region has 17 residues. The CDR3 DNA follows: TGTGCCAGCAGCGTCCCGGGACTAGCGGGAGGGGGTAATGAGCAGTTCTTC. Its translation is CASSVPGLAGGGNEQFF.

The V gene is TRBV7-2, the J gene TRBJ2-3; 14 nucleotides align to TRBD2. This CDR3 spans 16 amino acids. CDR1 and CDR2 from the germline V gene are SGHTA and FQGNSA. Germline trimming cut 5 bases from V and 6 bases from J; bases unmatched to any gene: 7. This chain's CDR3 is CASSPQRLAGGDTQYF. DNA for the CDR3: TGTGCCAGCAGCCCCCAAAGACTAGCGGGAGGGGATACGCAGTATTTT.